A single sample gave rise to the 16 T cell receptor beta chains below, sequenced in a study of long-term antiretroviral therapy in people with HIV. At survey level, the immunoSEQ assay was run in its v3.0 version. Assay: immunoSEQ multiplex PCR; the TCRdb copy retains only in-frame clones and omits some. The sample shows 39,000 or so clones, around 79% of them seen only once. The material was unsorted PBMCs, obtained 0.6 years after starting antiretroviral therapy. All receptors derive from a man between 18 and 35 years old with HIV.

The rearrangement links TRBV6-6 to TRBJ1-4; possibly TRBD1 for D (5 bases). Germline CDR1 is MNHNY and CDR2 is SVGAGI (reference sequence). There are 13 residues in the CDR3. Trimming took 6 bases from V and 8 from J, leaving 13 bases between them. The CDR3 DNA follows: TGTGCCAGCAGCCGAGCACAGGAAGAAAAACTGTTTTTT. Translation gives CASSRAQEEKLFF.

The rearrangement joins TRBV29-1 to TRBJ1-2; D possibly corresponds to TRBD1 (6 bases). CDR1 and CDR2 from the germline V gene are SQVTM and ANQGSEA. This CDR3 region has 12 residues. The germline V and J ends were trimmed by 7 bases and 3 bases, with 12 bases remaining between them. The CDR3 sequence: CSAGAPDYGYTF. The CDR3 DNA reads as TGCAGCGCAGGGGCCCCAGACTATGGCTACACCTTC.

This chain joins TRBV4-1 and TRBJ2-6, with 8 bases identical to TRBD1. The V and J ends lost 3 bases and 12 bases, in that order; junction bases with no gene match: 7. The CDR3 runs to 14 residues. Germline CDR1 MGHRA, CDR2 YSYEKL. The CDR3 reads CASSHTGTGFVLTF. CDR3 bases: TGCGCCAGCAGCCACACCGGGACAGGTTTCGTCCTGACTTTC.

V is TRBV10-3 and J is TRBJ1-4, with D perhaps TRBD1 (5 bases). Germline V gene sequence: CDR1 ENHRY, CDR2 SYGVKD. The CDR3 loop spans 15 amino acids. Trimming left V 0 bases short and J 8 bases short, with 13 bases between. The CDR3 spells CAISESGTGEEKLFF. The CDR3, as DNA: TGTGCCATCAGTGAGTCCGGGACCGGGGAAGAAAAACTGTTTTTT.

V and J are TRBV4-2 and TRBJ2-7; D may be TRBD2 (6 bases). The CDR3 loop spans 11 amino acids. Trimming removed 1 base from V and 10 bases from J, with 8 bases in between. Per germline, CDR1 LGHNA and CDR2 YNFKEQ. The CDR3 protein is CASSQGGLQYF. The CDR3 DNA follows: TGTGCCAGCAGCCAAGGGGGACTCCAGTACTTC.

The chain links TRBV9 to TRBJ2-7, with 9 bases lining up with TRBD1. J was trimmed by 6 bases and V by 1 base; bases with no gene match: 5. The CDR3 covers 14 residues. Germline V gives CDR1 SGDLS, CDR2 YYNGEE. CDR3 region: CASSVWDRVGEQYF. CDR3 DNA: TGTGCCAGCAGCGTATGGGACAGGGTCGGCGAGCAGTACTTC.

The V gene is TRBV7-3, the J gene TRBJ2-2; the D gene is possibly TRBD1 (5 bases). The length of the CDR3 is 15 residues. In germline, CDR1 is SGHTA, CDR2 FQGTGA. V shed 2 bases and J shed 6 bases, with 13 bases lying between them. This chain's CDR3 is CASSLVRLTAGELFF. In DNA form, the CDR3 reads TGTGCCAGCAGCTTAGTCCGCTTGACAGCCGGGGAGCTGTTTTTT.

The chain links TRBV5-6 to TRBJ1-1, with D tentatively TRBD1 (6 bases). Trimming removed 0 bases from V and 0 bases from J, with 9 bases in between. The V gene's germline CDR1 is SGHDT and CDR2 YYEEEE. This CDR3 spans 15 amino acids. CDR3 in DNA: TGTGCCAGCAGCTTGGGACAGGACATGAACACTGAAGCTTTCTTT. Translated: CASSLGQDMNTEAFF.

This chain connects TRBV27 to TRBJ2-2; D is perhaps TRBD2 (6 bases). The V end lost 7 bases, the J end lost 3 bases, and 24 bases lay between the germline ends. The CDR3 runs to 18 residues. Germline CDR1 MNHEY, CDR2 SMNVEV (reference sequence). CDR3 protein: CASTLVGGGRTYTGELFF. The DNA of the CDR3 is TGTGCCAGCACCTTGGTGGGGGGAGGACGCACTTACACCGGGGAGCTGTTTTTT.

The genes are TRBV7-8 and TRBJ1-1; the D gene is possibly TRBD1 (5 bases). This CDR3 spans 14 amino acids. V lost 4 bases, J lost 0 bases, and 9 bases lay in between. The germline gives CDR1 SGHVS, CDR2 FQNEAQ. As DNA, the CDR3 is TGTGCCAGCAGCTCCAGGGACCTGAACACTGAAGCTTTCTTT. It codes for CASSSRDLNTEAFF.

The V call is TRBV7-9, the J call TRBJ2-7, with D perhaps TRBD2 (6 bases). CDR3 length: 15 amino acids. CDR1 and CDR2 from the germline V gene are SEHNR and FQNEAQ (reference sequence). V shed 1 base and J shed 3 bases, with 13 bases lying between them. CDR3 residues: CASSLVGAGSYEQYF. The CDR3 coding sequence is TGTGCCAGCAGCTTAGTGGGCGCCGGGAGCTACGAGCAGTACTTC.

The chain recombines TRBV15 with TRBJ2-7, with TRBD2 identical over 7 bases. Germline V gene lookup returns CDR1 LNHNV and CDR2 YYDKDF (reference sequence). This CDR3 is 15 amino acids long. The V and J ends lost 2 bases and 1 base, in that order; junction bases with no gene match: 5. The CDR3 sequence is CATSRTGGLSYEQYF. CDR3 DNA: TGTGCCACCAGCAGAACGGGAGGACTTTCCTACGAGCAGTACTTC. Complete variable domain (other parts from reference TRBV15 and TRBJ2-7): DAMVIQNPRYQVTQFGKPVTLSCSQTLNHNVMYWYQQKSSQAPKLLFHYYDKDFNNEADTPDNFQSRRPNTSFCFLDIRSPGLGDTAMYLCATSRTGGLSYEQYFGPGTRLTVT.

The J gene is TRBJ2-7, the V gene TRBV27; TRBD1 might be the D (5 bases). There are 15 residues in the CDR3. The germline gives CDR1 MNHEY, CDR2 SMNVEV (reference sequence). The V and J ends lost 6 bases and 3 bases respectively, with 18 bases between them. CDR3 in amino acids: CASSLMGQGFYEQYF. DNA for the CDR3: TGTGCCAGCAGCCTGATGGGGCAGGGTTTCTACGAGCAGTACTTC.

The chain links TRBV29-1 to TRBJ2-3, with D unclear. Germline CDR1 is SQVTM and CDR2 is ANQGSEA. The CDR3 extends over 12 amino acids. Between the trimmed V and J ends, which lost 7 bases and 6 bases, there was a span of 14 bases. CDR3 in amino acids: CSAGVFEDTQYF. As DNA, the CDR3 is TGCAGCGCCGGAGTCTTCGAGGATACGCAGTATTTT.

The rearrangement links TRBV18 to TRBJ2-6; D is uncertain. V lost 0 bases and J 4 bases, leaving 10 bases between the germline ends. The CDR3 is 16 amino acids. Germline assignment: CDR1 KGHSH and CDR2 LQKENI. CDR3 sequence (DNA): TGTGCCAGCTCACCACCGGGGATCCCCGGGGCCAACGTCCTGACTTTC. Amino acid sequence: CASSPPGIPGANVLTF.

This clone was counted once. The rearrangement links TRBV27 to TRBJ2-1; TRBD2 aligns across 7 bases. Trimming cost V 4 bases and J 4 bases; bases outside gene matches: 4. This CDR3 is built from 14 residues. CDR1 MNHEY and CDR2 SMNVEV come from the germline V gene (reference sequence). CDR3 coding DNA: TGTGCCAGCAGTTCAGCGGGGATATACAATGAGCAGTTCTTC. Its translation: CASSSAGIYNEQFF.